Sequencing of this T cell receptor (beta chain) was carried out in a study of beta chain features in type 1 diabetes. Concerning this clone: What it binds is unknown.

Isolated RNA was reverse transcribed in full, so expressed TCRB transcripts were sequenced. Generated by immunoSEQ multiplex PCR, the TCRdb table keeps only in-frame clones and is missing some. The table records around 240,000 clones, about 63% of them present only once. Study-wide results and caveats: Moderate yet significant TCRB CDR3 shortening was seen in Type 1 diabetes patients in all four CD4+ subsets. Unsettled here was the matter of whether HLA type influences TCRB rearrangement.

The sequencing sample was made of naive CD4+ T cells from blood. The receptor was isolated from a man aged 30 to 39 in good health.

The CDR3 loop is CASSGSGTGNDEQFF. In DNA, the CDR3 is TGTGCCAGCTCAGGTTCCGGGACAGGGAACGATGAGCAGTTCTTC. V and J are TRBV18 and TRBJ2-1; 9 bases line up with TRBD1. This CDR3 is built from 15 residues. Trimming took 5 bases from V and 8 from J; bases not matched to a gene: 10. Germline loops: CDR1 KGHSH, CDR2 LQKENI.